This T cell receptor beta chain was recovered during a study of T cells in Graves' hyperthyroidism and ophthalmopathy. Amplified TCR beta CDR3 regions derived from RNA transcripts. First-round RT-PCR of the TCR CDR3 relied on the HTBI primer set. A single record per CDR3 protein comes from TCRdb applying MiXCR to the multiplex PCR reads. The sample holds about 590,000 distinct CDR3 sequences; 11% to 15% are singletons and the top ten take approximately 6.4%. Exclusion of a patient resulted from uncontrolled infection, other autoimmune disease, pregnancy or lactation. Study-level points and caveats: Ophthalmopathy got predicted by the model a median around 6.6 months before its onset. Within blood appeared most thyroid clonotypes that had expanded above 0.001.

Remarks on this clonotype: Its antigen is not known.

Germline V gene sequence: CDR1 SGHRS, CDR2 YFSETQ. There are 16 residues in the CDR3. With V trimmed by 4 bases and J by 5 bases, 14 bases remained unmatched. Source material: blood. This clonotype was sampled from a woman younger than 30 with Graves' ophthalmopathy. The genes are TRBV5-1 and TRBJ2-5, with 7 nucleotides matching TRBD1. CDR3 nucleotides: TGCGCCAGCAGCCCCCAGGACAGGAGGAACGGGGAGACCCAGTACTTC. Its protein is CASSPQDRRNGETQYF.